This is a list of T cell receptor beta chains from one sample in a study of T cell responses to AZD1222 COVID-19 vaccine. The method was immunoSEQ multiplex PCR; TCRdb's version includes in-frame clones alone and lacks a portion of them. The data show tens of thousands of clones, roughly 89% seen once. The starting material was peripheral blood, obtained on day 0 of AZD1222 vaccination. These receptor sequences come from an adult in good health. CDR3s leave out the opening cysteine and the closing phenylalanine or tryptophan.

j_call v_call cdr3_aa
TRBJ2-1 TRBV19 ASSIARSYNEQF
TRBJ1-6 TRBV20-1 SASGGLGAPLH
TRBJ2-7 TRBV4-1 ASSQRTTVGEQY
TRBJ2-1 TRBV7-2 ASSYAGLNEQF
TRBJ1-6 TRBV7-8 ASSQIGQGGFNSPLH
TRBJ2-7 TRBV2 ASERAHYEQY
TRBJ1-1 TRBV5-8 ASSNPGGPKSGEAF
TRBJ2-7 TRBV27 ASSSPGTPTNEQY
TRBJ1-6 TRBV19 ASSIGYRESSYNSPLH
TRBJ2-1 TRBV5-1 ASSLGGEQRRF
TRBJ1-1 TRBV7-6 ASSNPVNSEAF
TRBJ1-1 TRBV12-3/TRBV12-4 ASRTSTHTEAF
TRBJ1-2 TRBV6-4 ASSDDVSPRGSYT
TRBJ1-1 TRBV5-6 ASSLGGEAF
TRBJ1-3 TRBV5-1 ASSSPAGTEFTGNTIY
TRBJ2-7 TRBV9 ASITPGGGPYEQY
TRBJ2-3 TRBV5-1 ASSLVPSTDTQY
TRBJ2-5 TRBV5-6 ASRDQFGRVAETQY
TRBJ2-1 TRBV6-5 ASRPGLAGLNEQF
TRBJ2-7 TRBV5-6 ASSGSGLAGRSYEQY
TRBJ1-5 TRBV2 ASSENGGRSNQPQH
TRBJ2-7 TRBV6-5 ASSYQFRGTSYEQY
TRBJ1-1 TRBV11-2 ASSFGQNTEAF
TRBJ1-1 TRBV27 ASSPLSGPVVTEAF
TRBJ2-7 TRBV11-2 ASSSGGHEQY
TRBJ1-5 TRBV28 ASRGGGLGNQPQH
TRBJ2-2 TRBV5-1 ASSLGWQGNTGELF
TRBJ2-1 TRBV4-2 ASSQGEAGDYNEQF
TRBJ1-1 TRBV6-1 ASRPTGGNTEAF
TRBJ2-1 TRBV28 ASTGGSFQNEQF
TRBJ1-1 TRBV19 ASSTTGGMNTEAF
TRBJ1-1 TRBV29-1 SVAGGGMNTEAF
TRBJ1-2 TRBV12-3/TRBV12-4 ASSLVVGGYT
TRBJ2-7 TRBV6-1 ASSEAAFYEQY
TRBJ2-7 TRBV20-1 SASYRGKRTYEQY
TRBJ2-7 TRBV12-5 ASGRDRGFHEQY
TRBJ1-2 TRBV18 ASSPGGPKLKGGYT
TRBJ2-5 TRBV19 ASGRYTGTAQETQY
TRBJ2-2 TRBV5-1 ASSLGELTGELF
TRBJ1-2 TRBV24-1 ATSDQQGDGYT
TRBJ1-4 TRBV2 ASSPTNYEKLF
TRBJ1-2 TRBV7-9 ASSFDRDSNGYT
TRBJ2-5 TRBV25-1 ASTWGGAGLETQY
TRBJ1-5 TRBV12-3/TRBV12-4 ASSTGSRPQH
TRBJ1-5 TRBV7-2 ASSPTGNQPQH